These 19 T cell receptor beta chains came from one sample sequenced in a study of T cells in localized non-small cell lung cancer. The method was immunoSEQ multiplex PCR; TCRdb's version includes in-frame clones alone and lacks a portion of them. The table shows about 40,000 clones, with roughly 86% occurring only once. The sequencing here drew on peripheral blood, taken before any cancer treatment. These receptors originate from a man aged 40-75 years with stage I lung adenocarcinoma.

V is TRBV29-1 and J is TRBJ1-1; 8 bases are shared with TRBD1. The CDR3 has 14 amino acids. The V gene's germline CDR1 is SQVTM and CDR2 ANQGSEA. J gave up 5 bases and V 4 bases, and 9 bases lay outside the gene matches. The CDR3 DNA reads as TGCAGCGTTGGGTTGCAGGGGGCGCAAACTGAAGCTTTCTTT. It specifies CSVGLQGAQTEAFF. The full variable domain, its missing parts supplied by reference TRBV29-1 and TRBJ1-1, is SAVISQKPSRDICQRGTSLTIQCQVDSQVTMMFWYRQQPGQSLTLIATANQGSEATYESGFVIDKFPISRPNLTFSTLTVSNMSPEDSSIYLCSVGLQGAQTEAFFGQGTRLTVV.

DNA for the CDR3: TGTGCCAGCAGCTTAGGACTAGCGGGAGTGGGGGATACGCAGTATTTT. Translation: CASSLGLAGVGDTQYF. The genes are TRBV7-2 and TRBJ2-3; 12 positions match TRBD2. The germline V gene encodes CDR1 SGHTA and CDR2 FQGNSA. The CDR3 is 16 amino acids. The trim removed 1 base at V and 6 bases at J, leaving 5 bases unmatched.

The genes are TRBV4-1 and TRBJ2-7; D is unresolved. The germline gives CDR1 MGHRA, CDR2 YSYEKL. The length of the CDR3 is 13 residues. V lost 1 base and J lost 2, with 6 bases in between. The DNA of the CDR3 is TGCGCCAGCAGCCAAGTCGGAACCTACGAGCAGTACTTC. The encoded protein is CASSQVGTYEQYF.

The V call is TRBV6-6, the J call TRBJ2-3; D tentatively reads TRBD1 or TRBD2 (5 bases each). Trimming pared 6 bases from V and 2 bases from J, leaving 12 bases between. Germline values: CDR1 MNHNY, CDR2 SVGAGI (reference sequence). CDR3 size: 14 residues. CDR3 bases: TGTGCCAGCAGCCGGGGCCTAGACACAGATACGCAGTATTTT. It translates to CASSRGLDTDTQYF.

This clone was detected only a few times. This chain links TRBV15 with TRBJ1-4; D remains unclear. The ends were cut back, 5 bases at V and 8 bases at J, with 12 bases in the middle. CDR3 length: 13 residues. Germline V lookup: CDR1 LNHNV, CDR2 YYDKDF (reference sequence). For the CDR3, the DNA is TGTGCCACCAGCTTCGGCACCTACGAAAAACTGTTTTTT. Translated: CATSFGTYEKLFF.

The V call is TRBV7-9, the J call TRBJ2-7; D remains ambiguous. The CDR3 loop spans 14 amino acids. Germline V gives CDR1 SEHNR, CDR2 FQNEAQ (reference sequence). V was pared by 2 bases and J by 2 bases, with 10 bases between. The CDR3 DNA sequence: TGTGCCAGCAGCTTATCCGGGTTCCCCTACGAGCAGTACTTC. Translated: CASSLSGFPYEQYF. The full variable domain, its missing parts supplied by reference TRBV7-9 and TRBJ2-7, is DTGVSQNPRHKITKRGQNVTFRCDPISEHNRLYWYRQTLGQGPEFLTYFQNEAQLEKSRLLSDRFSAERPKGSFSTLEIQRTEQGDSAMYLCASSLSGFPYEQYFGPGTRLTVT.

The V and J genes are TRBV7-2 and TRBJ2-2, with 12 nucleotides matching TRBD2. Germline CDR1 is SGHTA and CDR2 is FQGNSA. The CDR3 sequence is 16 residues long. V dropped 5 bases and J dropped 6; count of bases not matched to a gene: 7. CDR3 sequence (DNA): TGTGCCAGCAGCATTCGACTAGCGGGAGTTTCCGGGGAGCTGTTTTTT. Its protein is CASSIRLAGVSGELFF.

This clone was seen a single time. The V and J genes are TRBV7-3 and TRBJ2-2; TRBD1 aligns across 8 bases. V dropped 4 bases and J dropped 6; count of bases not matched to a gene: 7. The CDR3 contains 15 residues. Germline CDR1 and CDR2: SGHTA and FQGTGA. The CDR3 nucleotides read TGTGCCAGCAGCTCGCCTGGACAGGGATCCGGGGAGCTGTTTTTT. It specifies CASSSPGQGSGELFF.

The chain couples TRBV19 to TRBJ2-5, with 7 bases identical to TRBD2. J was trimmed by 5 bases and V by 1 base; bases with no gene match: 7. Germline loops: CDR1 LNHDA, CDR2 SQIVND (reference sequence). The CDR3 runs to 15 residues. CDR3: CASSIGGRVLETQYF. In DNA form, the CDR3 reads TGTGCCAGTAGTATAGGAGGGAGGGTACTGGAGACCCAGTACTTC.

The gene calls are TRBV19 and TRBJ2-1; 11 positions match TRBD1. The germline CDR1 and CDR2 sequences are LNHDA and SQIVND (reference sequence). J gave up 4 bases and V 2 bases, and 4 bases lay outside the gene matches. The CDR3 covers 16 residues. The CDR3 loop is CASSITGTGGYNEQFF. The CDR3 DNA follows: TGTGCCAGTAGTATAACCGGGACAGGGGGTTACAATGAGCAGTTCTTC.

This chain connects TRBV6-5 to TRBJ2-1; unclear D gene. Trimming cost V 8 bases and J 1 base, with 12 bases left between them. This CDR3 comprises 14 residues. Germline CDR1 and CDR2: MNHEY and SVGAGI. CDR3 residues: CASGPGRSYNEQFF. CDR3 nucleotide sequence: TGTGCCAGCGGCCCGGGCAGATCCTACAATGAGCAGTTCTTC.

CDR3 sequence: CASSNGQGVDEQYF. The CDR3 coding sequence is TGTGCCAGCAGCAACGGACAGGGGGTCGACGAGCAGTACTTC. The chain uses TRBV7-9 and TRBJ2-7, with TRBD1 identical over 10 bases. Unmatched junction bases numbered 6, after V lost 5 bases and J lost 5 bases. CDR1 and CDR2 from the germline V gene are SEHNR and FQNEAQ (reference sequence). This CDR3 spans 14 amino acids.

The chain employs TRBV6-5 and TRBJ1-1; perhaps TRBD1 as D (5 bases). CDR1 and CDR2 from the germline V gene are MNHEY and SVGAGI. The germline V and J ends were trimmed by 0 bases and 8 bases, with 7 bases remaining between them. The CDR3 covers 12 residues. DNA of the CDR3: TGTGCCAGCAGTTACTCTCCAGGGGAAGCTTTCTTT. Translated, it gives CASSYSPGEAFF.

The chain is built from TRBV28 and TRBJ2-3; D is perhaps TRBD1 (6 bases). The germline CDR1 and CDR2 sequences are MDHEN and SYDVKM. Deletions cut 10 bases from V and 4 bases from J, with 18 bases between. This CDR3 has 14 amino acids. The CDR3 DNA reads TGTGCCACAGACAGGTTAAGGGGCGCAGATACGCAGTATTTT. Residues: CATDRLRGADTQYF.

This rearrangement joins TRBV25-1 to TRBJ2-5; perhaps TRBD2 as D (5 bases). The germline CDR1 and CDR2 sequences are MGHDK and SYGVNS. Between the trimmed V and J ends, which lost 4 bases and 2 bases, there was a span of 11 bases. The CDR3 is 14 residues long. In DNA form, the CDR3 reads TGTGCCAGCAGTGCGGGCGGAGGACAAGAGACCCAGTACTTC. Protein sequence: CASSAGGGQETQYF.

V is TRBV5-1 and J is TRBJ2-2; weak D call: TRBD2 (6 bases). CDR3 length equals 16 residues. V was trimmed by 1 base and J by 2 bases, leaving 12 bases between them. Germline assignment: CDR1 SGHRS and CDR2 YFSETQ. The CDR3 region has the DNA TGCGCCAGCAGCTTGTCGGGGGACCGAAACACCGGGGAGCTGTTTTTT. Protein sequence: CASSLSGDRNTGELFF.

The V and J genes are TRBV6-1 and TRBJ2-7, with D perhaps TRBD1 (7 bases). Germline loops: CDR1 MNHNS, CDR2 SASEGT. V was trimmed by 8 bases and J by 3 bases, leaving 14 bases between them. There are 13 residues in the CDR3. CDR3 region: CASSAGGGYEQYF. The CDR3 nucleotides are TGTGCCAGCTCAGCAGGGGGAGGCTACGAGCAGTACTTC.

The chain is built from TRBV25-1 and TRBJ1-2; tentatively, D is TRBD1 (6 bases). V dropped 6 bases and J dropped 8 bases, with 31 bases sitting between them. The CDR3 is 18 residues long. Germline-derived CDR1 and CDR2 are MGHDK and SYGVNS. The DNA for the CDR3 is TGTGCCAGCAGCTGGAATATCGGACAGCTCCCTGGGACTCGGGGCTACACCTTC. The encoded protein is CASSWNIGQLPGTRGYTF.

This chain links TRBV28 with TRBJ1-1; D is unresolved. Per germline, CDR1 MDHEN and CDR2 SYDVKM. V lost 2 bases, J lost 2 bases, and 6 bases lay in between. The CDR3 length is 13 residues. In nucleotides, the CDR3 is TGTGCCAGCAGTTTACCGGGAAACACTGAAGCTTTCTTT. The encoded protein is CASSLPGNTEAFF.